This passage covers 24 T cell receptor beta chains from one sample sequenced in a study of beta chain features in type 1 diabetes (dated by TCRdb to 2017 to 2018). On the study overall, not on this receptor specifically: A moderate but significant shortening of TCRB CDR3 length was observed in type 1 diabetes patients in all four CD4+ subsets.

Library creation used the immunoSEQ multiplex PCR assay. The entire isolated RNA was reverse transcribed using the High Capacity cDNA Reverse Transcription Kit, and thus expressed TCRB transcripts were sequenced. TCRdb provides this immuneACCESS table in a form limited to in-frame rearrangements. Some clones are lacking; in checked studies, under half of them reflect an unresolved V gene, and why the rest are absent is not known. Recorded for this sample are roughly 700,000 clones; about an eighth of them occurred a single time. The ten largest clones capture roughly 0.022% of the sample. The antigens of these receptors remain unknown. The sample taken for sequencing was naive CD4+ T cells from blood. The sample's cell subset or site, from its label and the paper: true naive CD4+ T cells. These receptors were taken from a man aged 18 to 29 with type 1 diabetes.

The chain joins TRBV5-6 to TRBJ2-5; tentatively, D is TRBD1 (6 bases). Per germline, CDR1 SGHDT and CDR2 YYEEEE. The CDR3 runs 14 residues. Trimming stripped 3 bases from V and 7 bases from J, with 16 bases between. CDR3 nucleotide sequence: TGTGCCAGCAGCTCCCAGGGGAGCTCAGGGACCCAGTACTTC. Translated, it gives CASSSQGSSGTQYF. The full variable domain, with the rest looked up from reference TRBV5-6 and TRBJ2-5, is DAGVTQSPTHLIKTRGQQVTLRCSPKSGHDTVSWYQQALGQGPQFIFQYYEEEERQRGNFPDRFSGHQFPNYSSELNVNALLLGDSALYLCASSSQGSSGTQYFGPGTRLLVL.

There are a few counts of this clone. This chain links TRBV11-2 with TRBJ2-7; weak D call: TRBD2 (5 bases). Per germline, CDR1 SGHAT and CDR2 FQNNGV. CDR3 size: 14 residues. Trimming removed 3 bases at V and 4 bases at J, with 13 bases between. CDR3 bases: TGTGCCAGCAGCTTGGACTCCCTGGGGTACGAGCAGTACTTC. Translating it yields CASSLDSLGYEQYF.

In this sample, this clone turned up a few times. This chain joins TRBV30 and TRBJ1-6; D not certain. This CDR3 has 13 residues. Per the germline V gene, CDR1 is GTSNPN and CDR2 is SVGIG (reference sequence). Between the trimmed V and J ends, which lost 0 bases and 8 bases, there was a span of 8 bases. DNA for the CDR3: TGTGCCTGGAGTGTGTATGAGGATTCACCCCTCCACTTT. It yields the protein CAWSVYEDSPLHF.

This clone has a handful of counts. The chain carries TRBV28 and TRBJ2-2, with D hard to call. V gave up 6 bases and J gave up 5 bases, with 10 bases separating them. CDR3 size: 13 residues. Germline CDR1 and CDR2: MDHEN and SYDVKM. The CDR3 sequence is CASSTVGTGELFF. CDR3 DNA: TGTGCCAGCAGCACAGTCGGGACCGGGGAGCTGTTTTTT.

The sample holds a few counts of this clone. DNA for the CDR3: TGTGCCAGCAGTTACTCCTACAGGGCCAACTATGGCTACACCTTC. Protein product: CASSYSYRANYGYTF. This chain connects TRBV6-5 to TRBJ1-2, with D maybe TRBD1 (6 bases). Germline V CDR1 and CDR2: MNHEY, SVGAGI. The CDR3 has 15 residues. With 0 bases removed from V and 2 bases from J, the gap between germline ends came to 10 bases.

This clone turned up a few times. This chain joins TRBV6-5 and TRBJ1-2; a possible D gene is TRBD1 (6 bases). Germline V lookup: CDR1 MNHEY, CDR2 SVGAGI. This CDR3 is built from 15 residues. Trimming cost V 3 bases and J 2 bases, with 13 bases left between them. CDR3 sequence (DNA): TGTGCCAGCAGTTATCTCCGGGACATCAACTATGGCTACACCTTC. Its translation: CASSYLRDINYGYTF.

Only a few counts were recorded for this clone. The CDR3 sequence: CASSQEPSMNTEAFF. CDR3 DNA sequence: TGCGCCAGCAGCCAAGAGCCCAGTATGAACACTGAAGCTTTCTTT. The chain employs TRBV4-1 and TRBJ1-1; unclear D gene. Trimming stripped 0 bases from V and 0 bases from J, with 8 bases between. The CDR3 length is 15 residues. The V gene's germline CDR1 is MGHRA and CDR2 YSYEKL.

This clone appeared a few times. The chain links TRBV30 to TRBJ2-5; D is unresolved. This CDR3 is 13 amino acids long. Trimming pared 5 bases from V and 1 base from J, leaving 11 bases between. Germline lookup yields CDR1 GTSNPN and CDR2 SVGIG (reference sequence). Here the CDR3 reads CAWDPLVQETQYF. DNA of the CDR3: TGTGCCTGGGACCCACTGGTCCAAGAGACCCAGTACTTC.

With respect to this clone: This sample includes further DNA sequences coding for the same CDR3. This chain uses TRBV30 with TRBJ1-5; D gene ambiguous. Germline loops: CDR1 GTSNPN, CDR2 SVGIG (reference sequence). The CDR3 length is 13 residues. V was cut by 2 bases and J by 2 bases, with 7 bases left in between. The CDR3 DNA reads TGTGCCTGGAGTCCCGGGGGCAATCAGCCCCAGCATTTT. Amino acids: CAWSPGGNQPQHF.

The rearrangement joins TRBV4-2 to TRBJ1-4, with D uncertain. Germline assignment: CDR1 LGHNA and CDR2 YNFKEQ. The V end was cut by 4 bases, the J end by 0 bases, with 6 bases between. The CDR3 length is 14 residues. The chain's CDR3 is CASSPQATNEKLFF. DNA for the CDR3: TGTGCCAGCAGCCCGCAAGCAACTAATGAAAAACTGTTTTTT.

This sequence joins TRBV11-2 and TRBJ2-7, with TRBD1 identical over 7 bases. The CDR3 has 15 residues. The V and J ends lost 5 bases and 0 bases, in that order; junction bases with no gene match: 7. The germline V gene encodes CDR1 SGHAT and CDR2 FQNNGV. CDR3 nucleotides: TGTGCCAGCAGCCTGGGACAGCAACTCTCCTACGAGCAGTACTTC. It codes for CASSLGQQLSYEQYF.

The chain links TRBV18 to TRBJ1-1; 8 bases align to TRBD1. The CDR3 length is 16 residues. With V trimmed by 6 bases and J by 1 base, 10 bases remained unmatched. Per the germline V gene, CDR1 is KGHSH and CDR2 is LQKENI. This chain's CDR3 is CASSRNRQGKNTEAFF. The DNA of the CDR3 is TGTGCCAGCTCGCGAAACCGACAGGGGAAGAACACTGAAGCTTTCTTT. Supplemented by reference TRBV18 and TRBJ1-1, the full variable domain reads NAGVMQNPRHLVRRRGQEARLRCSPMKGHSHVYWYRQLPEEGLKFMVYLQKENIIDESGMPKERFSAEFPKEGPSILRIQQVVRGDSAAYFCASSRNRQGKNTEAFFGQGTRLTVV.

This clone turned up a few times. This chain links TRBV10-1 with TRBJ2-1; no clear D. CDR1 WNHNN and CDR2 SYGVQD come from the germline V gene (reference sequence). V lost 8 bases and J 7 bases, leaving 12 bases between the germline ends. CDR3 length: 12 residues. As DNA, the CDR3 is TGCGCCAGCGGTTTGTTCGTGAATGAGCAGTTCTTC. Protein sequence: CASGLFVNEQFF.

This clone has more than one count but fewer than ten. The J gene is TRBJ1-5, the V gene TRBV30, with D tentatively TRBD1 (5 bases). The CDR3 extends over 15 amino acids. Trimming stripped 3 bases from V and 3 bases from J, with 15 bases between. Germline values: CDR1 GTSNPN, CDR2 SVGIG (reference sequence). This CDR3 reads CAWRGGSGNNQPQHF. In DNA, the CDR3 is TGTGCCTGGAGGGGGGGGAGCGGAAACAATCAGCCCCAGCATTTT.

The rearrangement joins TRBV28 to TRBJ1-1; no clear D. Between the trimmed V and J ends, which lost 5 bases and 1 base, there was a span of 14 bases. Germline V gives CDR1 MDHEN, CDR2 SYDVKM. The CDR3 contains 15 residues. CDR3 amino acids: CASSPLWPSNTEAFF. The CDR3 nucleotides read TGTGCCAGCAGTCCCCTATGGCCCTCGAACACTGAAGCTTTCTTT.

The rearrangement uses TRBV5-1 and TRBJ2-6; possibly TRBD1 for D (6 bases). The V end lost 3 bases, the J end lost 2 bases, and 12 bases lay between the germline ends. CDR1 and CDR2 from the germline V gene are SGHRS and YFSETQ. The CDR3 spans 16 residues. The CDR3 protein is CASSSDSGAGANVLTF. CDR3 coding DNA: TGCGCCAGCAGCTCGGACTCAGGGGCTGGGGCCAACGTCCTGACTTTC.

This clone was detected only a few times. The chain recombines TRBV5-1 with TRBJ2-1; D is possibly TRBD1 (6 bases). The CDR3 consists of 14 residues. Looked up from germline, CDR1 is SGHRS and CDR2 is YFSETQ. Trimming removed 3 bases at V and 9 bases at J, with 16 bases between. CDR3 nucleotides: TGCGCCAGCAGCTCGAGGACAGTCTGGGCTGAGCAGTTCTTC. This encodes CASSSRTVWAEQFF.

The chain is built from TRBV6-1 and TRBJ2-5; 8 bases are shared with TRBD1. Losses at the gene ends were 5 bases for V and 1 base for J; bases not matched to a gene: 3. CDR1 MNHNS and CDR2 SASEGT come from the germline V gene. The CDR3 loop spans 14 amino acids. CDR3: CASSLDRAQETQYF. The CDR3 bases are TGTGCCAGCAGTCTGGACAGGGCCCAAGAGACCCAGTACTTC.

With regard to this clone: The same CDR3 can be traced to other DNA sequences in this sample. The chain links TRBV5-1 to TRBJ2-3; the match to TRBD2 covers 10 bases. Trimming took 0 bases from V and 3 from J; bases not matched to a gene: 4. There are 16 residues in the CDR3. The germline V gene has CDR1 SGHRS and CDR2 YFSETQ. Here the CDR3 reads CASSLEASGGTDTQYF. As DNA, the CDR3 is TGCGCCAGCAGCTTGGAAGCTAGCGGGGGAACAGATACGCAGTATTTT.

The chain recombines TRBV6-1 with TRBJ1-2; D is ambiguous. This CDR3 is 15 amino acids long. Germline lookup yields CDR1 MNHNS and CDR2 SASEGT. Trimming left V 1 base short and J 4 bases short, with 13 bases between. Here the CDR3 reads CASSEGTAQSYGYTF. The DNA for the CDR3 is TGTGCCAGCAGTGAAGGGACTGCACAGTCCTATGGCTACACCTTC.

The chain has TRBV18 and TRBJ1-1; D unclear. Deletions cut 1 base from V and 7 bases from J, with 7 bases between. CDR3 length: 12 residues. Per the germline V gene, CDR1 is KGHSH and CDR2 is LQKENI. In DNA, the CDR3 is TGTGCCAGCTCACCACTACTGGGTGAAGCTTTCTTT. Translated: CASSPLLGEAFF.

The V gene is TRBV14, the J gene TRBJ2-5; 7 nucleotides line up with TRBD1. The CDR3 totals 14 residues. Per germline, CDR1 SGHDN and CDR2 FVKESK. With V trimmed by 1 base and J by 5 bases, 4 bases remained unmatched. CDR3 residues: CASSQVYRGETQYF. The CDR3 DNA sequence: TGTGCCAGCAGCCAAGTGTACAGGGGCGAGACCCAGTACTTC.

The chain uses TRBV29-1 and TRBJ1-1; D might be TRBD1 (5 bases). V lost 4 bases and J lost 4, with 10 bases in between. This CDR3 spans 12 amino acids. Germline V gene data show CDR1 as SQVTM and CDR2 as ANQGSEA. The CDR3 region is CSVADGGTEAFF. The CDR3 bases are TGCAGCGTTGCAGATGGGGGCACTGAAGCTTTCTTT.

The V call is TRBV10-3, the J call TRBJ2-5; D possibly corresponds to TRBD1 (6 bases). This CDR3 is 13 amino acids long. The V end lost 6 bases, the J end lost 3 bases, and 11 bases lay between the germline ends. Looked up from germline, CDR1 is ENHRY and CDR2 is SYGVKD. Here the CDR3 reads CAIRKGQEETQYF. CDR3 DNA sequence: TGTGCCATCAGAAAGGGACAAGAAGAGACCCAGTACTTC.